The rows below give T cell receptor beta chains drawn from one sample of a study of blood T cells in healthy people across ages. TCRdb called the 5' RACE reads again in MiXCR, with one record for every CDR3 protein. The sample lists approximately 730,000 distinct CDR3 sequences; 35% to 45% were seen once. The sequenced sample consisted of blood. These receptors were taken from a woman aged 55-70 years in good health. CDR3s include the opening cysteine and the closing phenylalanine or tryptophan. The D gene is left open where the match is weak. A clone size is listed for some rows: how often the clone was seen (once, few, many), or a class if it is expanded.

cdr3_nt	cdr3_aa	j_call	clone_size	v_call	d_call
TGTGCCAGCAGCAGGGACGGCGGACGTGAAAAACTGTTTTTT	CASSRDGGREKLFF	TRBJ1-4	NA	TRBV5-5	NA
TGCAGTGCTAGAGATCTGGAGAGTCCGACCTACAATGAGCAGTTCTTC	CSARDLESPTYNEQFF	TRBJ2-1	NA	TRBV20-1	NA
TGTGCCAGCAGTTACTCGAACCAGGGACAAGAGACCCAGTACTTC	CASSYSNQGQETQYF	TRBJ2-5	few	TRBV6-5	NA
TGCGCCAGCAGCTCTTTAACAGGGGTGGAAGAGACCCAGTACTTC	CASSSLTGVEETQYF	TRBJ2-5	NA	TRBV5-1	TRBD1
TGTGCCAGCAACACCCCCAGGGGGCTTAAGGAGACCCAGTACTTC	CASNTPRGLKETQYF	TRBJ2-5	few	TRBV7-8	TRBD1
TGTGCCAGCAGTTTAGCGGGAGGAAAAAATGAGCAGTTCTTC	CASSLAGGKNEQFF	TRBJ2-1	NA	TRBV28	TRBD2
TGTGCCAGCAGCTTAATGGGGACAGGCTTGTACACCTTC	CASSLMGTGLYTF	TRBJ1-2	NA	TRBV7-3	TRBD1
TGCAGTGCTAGACCCCCGGGACTAGCGGAAGAGACCCAGTACTTC	CSARPPGLAEETQYF	TRBJ2-5	NA	TRBV20-1	TRBD2
TGTGCCAGCAGTTCGAGGGCGTGGAACACTGAAGCTTTCTTT	CASSSRAWNTEAFF	TRBJ1-1	NA	TRBV2	NA
TGCAGTGCTTTCGGGACTAGCGGGAGGGCCGGCGAGACCCAGTACTTC	CSAFGTSGRAGETQYF	TRBJ2-5	few	TRBV20-1	TRBD2
TGCAGTGCTAGAGATAGGGCGGATCAGCCCCAGCATTTT	CSARDRADQPQHF	TRBJ1-5	NA	TRBV20-1	NA
TGCAGTGCTAGAGCCCTGGACTACTCCTACAATGAGCAGTTCTTC	CSARALDYSYNEQFF	TRBJ2-1	few	TRBV20-1	NA
TGCGCCAGCAGCCCAGTAGGTACTACGGGCTCATCCTACGAGCAGTACTTC	CASSPVGTTGSSYEQYF	TRBJ2-7	NA	TRBV4-3	NA
TGTGCCAGCAGCCCCGGGACTACCCATAGCACAGATACGCAGTATTTT	CASSPGTTHSTDTQYF	TRBJ2-3	NA	TRBV7-3	TRBD2
TGTGCCAGCAGTACTACCGGGACCCGGGTGAATGAGCAGTTCTTC	CASSTTGTRVNEQFF	TRBJ2-1	few	TRBV12-3/TRBV12-4	NA
TGCAGCGTTGAAAGCTGGGGATCCTATGGCTACACCTTC	CSVESWGSYGYTF	TRBJ1-2	NA	TRBV29-1	NA
TGCAGCGTTGTGTTGGGCAGGGGGCGCGAAAAACTGTTTTTT	CSVVLGRGREKLFF	TRBJ1-4	NA	TRBV29-1	TRBD1
TGTGCCAGCAGTGAAGAAGCGGTAGGGAGCTATGGCTACACCTTC	CASSEEAVGSYGYTF	TRBJ1-2	few	TRBV2	NA
TGCGCCAGCACGGATCAGGGGCCATACAATGAGCAGTACTTC	CASTDQGPYNEQYF	TRBJ2-7	NA	TRBV10-2	NA
TGTGCCAGCAGTCCCCCCCGACTAGCGGGGACCTCCTACGAGCAGTACTTC	CASSPPRLAGTSYEQYF	TRBJ2-7	NA	TRBV28	TRBD2
TGCAGTGCTAGAGATCCCATACGGGCTCCCGATAAGCAGTTCTTC	CSARDPIRAPDKQFF	TRBJ2-1	many	TRBV20-1	NA
TGCAGCGTCGAAGATCAATATCAGGGGATCTATGACTACACCTTC	CSVEDQYQGIYDYTF	TRBJ1-2	NA	TRBV29-1	NA